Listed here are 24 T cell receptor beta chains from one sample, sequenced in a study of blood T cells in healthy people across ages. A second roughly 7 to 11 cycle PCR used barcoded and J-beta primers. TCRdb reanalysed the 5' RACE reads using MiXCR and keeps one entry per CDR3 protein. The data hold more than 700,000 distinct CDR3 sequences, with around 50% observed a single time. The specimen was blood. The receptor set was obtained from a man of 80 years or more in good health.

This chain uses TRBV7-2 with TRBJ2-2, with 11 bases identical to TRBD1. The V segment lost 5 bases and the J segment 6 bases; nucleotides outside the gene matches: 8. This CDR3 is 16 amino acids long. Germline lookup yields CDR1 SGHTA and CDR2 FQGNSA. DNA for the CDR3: TGTGCCAGCAGCATCAACCGGGACAGGGGGGCCGGGGAGCTGTTTTTT. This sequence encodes CASSINRDRGAGELFF.

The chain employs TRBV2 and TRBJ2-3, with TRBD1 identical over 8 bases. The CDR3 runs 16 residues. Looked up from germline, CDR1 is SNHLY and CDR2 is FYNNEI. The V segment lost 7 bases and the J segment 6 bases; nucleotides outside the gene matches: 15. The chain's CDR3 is CASTLLGQAAGDTQYF. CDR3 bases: TGTGCCAGCACCCTTTTGGGACAGGCCGCCGGGGATACGCAGTATTTT.

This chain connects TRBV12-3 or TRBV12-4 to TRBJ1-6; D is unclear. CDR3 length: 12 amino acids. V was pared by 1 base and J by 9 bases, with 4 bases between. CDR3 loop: CASSLEFSPLHF. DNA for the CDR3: TGTGCCAGCAGTTTAGAGTTTTCACCCCTCCACTTT.

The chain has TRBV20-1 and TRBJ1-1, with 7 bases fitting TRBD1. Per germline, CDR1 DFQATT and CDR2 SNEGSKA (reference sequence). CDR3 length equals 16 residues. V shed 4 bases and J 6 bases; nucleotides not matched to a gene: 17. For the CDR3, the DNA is TGCAGTGCTATGCTCCCTAGACCAGACAGGGCCCCTGAAGCTTTCTTT. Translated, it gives CSAMLPRPDRAPEAFF.

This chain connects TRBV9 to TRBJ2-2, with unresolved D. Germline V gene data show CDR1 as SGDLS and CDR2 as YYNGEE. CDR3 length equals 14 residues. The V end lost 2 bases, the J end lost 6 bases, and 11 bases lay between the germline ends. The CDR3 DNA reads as TGTGCCAGCAGCGTGGATACTCGATCCGGGGAGCTGTTTTTT. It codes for CASSVDTRSGELFF.

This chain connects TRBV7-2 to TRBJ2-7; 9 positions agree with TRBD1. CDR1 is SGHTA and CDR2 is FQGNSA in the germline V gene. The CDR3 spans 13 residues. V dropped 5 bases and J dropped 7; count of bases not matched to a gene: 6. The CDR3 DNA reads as TGTGCCAGCAGCAGGGACAGGGCGGATGAGCAGTACTTC. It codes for CASSRDRADEQYF.

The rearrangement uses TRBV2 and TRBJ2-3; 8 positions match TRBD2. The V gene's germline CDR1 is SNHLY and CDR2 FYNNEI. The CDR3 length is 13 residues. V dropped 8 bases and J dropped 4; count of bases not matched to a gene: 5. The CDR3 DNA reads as TGTGCCAGCCTGACTAGCGCCCCAGATACGCAGTATTTT. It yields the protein CASLTSAPDTQYF.

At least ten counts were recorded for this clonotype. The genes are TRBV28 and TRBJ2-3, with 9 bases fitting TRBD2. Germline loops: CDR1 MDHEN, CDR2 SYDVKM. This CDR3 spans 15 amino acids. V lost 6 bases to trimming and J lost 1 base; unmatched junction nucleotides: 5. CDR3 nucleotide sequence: TGTGCCAGCAGGCCGACTAGCGGAGGCACAGATACGCAGTATTTT. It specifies CASRPTSGGTDTQYF.

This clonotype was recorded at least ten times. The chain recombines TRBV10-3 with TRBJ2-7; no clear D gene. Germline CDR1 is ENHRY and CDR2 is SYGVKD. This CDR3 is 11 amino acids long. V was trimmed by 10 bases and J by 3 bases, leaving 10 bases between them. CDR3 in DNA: TGTGCCACCTCCCCTCTCTACGAGCAGTACTTC. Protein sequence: CATSPLYEQYF.

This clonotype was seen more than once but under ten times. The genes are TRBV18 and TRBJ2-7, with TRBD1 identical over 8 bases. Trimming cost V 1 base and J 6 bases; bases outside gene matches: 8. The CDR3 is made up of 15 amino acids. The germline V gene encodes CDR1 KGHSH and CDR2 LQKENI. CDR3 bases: TGTGCCAGCTCACCACGAGGGGACAGGCCTTCCGAGCAGTACTTC. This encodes CASSPRGDRPSEQYF.

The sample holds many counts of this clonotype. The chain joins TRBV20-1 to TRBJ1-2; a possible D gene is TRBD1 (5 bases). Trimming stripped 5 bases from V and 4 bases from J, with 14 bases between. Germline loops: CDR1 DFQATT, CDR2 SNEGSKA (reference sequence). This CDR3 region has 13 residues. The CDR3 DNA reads TGCAGTGCTCTACCCCCAGGGAGCTATGGCTACACCTTC. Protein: CSALPPGSYGYTF.

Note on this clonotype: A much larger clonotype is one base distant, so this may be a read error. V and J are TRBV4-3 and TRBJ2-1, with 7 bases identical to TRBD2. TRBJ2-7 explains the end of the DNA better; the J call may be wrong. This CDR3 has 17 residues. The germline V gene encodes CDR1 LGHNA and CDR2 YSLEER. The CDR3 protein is CASSQEVAGSSYNEQYF. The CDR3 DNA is TGCGCCAGCAGCCAAGAGGTAGCGGGTAGCTCCTACAATGAGCAGTACTTC.

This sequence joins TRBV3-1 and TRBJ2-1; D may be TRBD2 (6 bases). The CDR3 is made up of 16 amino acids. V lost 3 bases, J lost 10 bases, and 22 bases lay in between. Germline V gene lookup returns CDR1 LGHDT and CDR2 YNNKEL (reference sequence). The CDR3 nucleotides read TGTGCCAGCAGCCATGAGCAAGCGGGCCAAAAAAGGGAGCAGTTCTTC. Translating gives CASSHEQAGQKREQFF.

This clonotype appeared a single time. Written as DNA, the CDR3 is TGTGCCAGCAGTAACCTCCGACTGGGGCTAGCGGGAGAGACCCAGTACTTC. This codes for CASSNLRLGLAGETQYF. V and J are TRBV6-6 and TRBJ2-5; TRBD2 aligns across 8 bases. This CDR3 has 17 amino acids. Germline V gives CDR1 MNHNY, CDR2 SVGAGI (reference sequence). V shed 5 bases and J 4 bases; nucleotides not matched to a gene: 15.

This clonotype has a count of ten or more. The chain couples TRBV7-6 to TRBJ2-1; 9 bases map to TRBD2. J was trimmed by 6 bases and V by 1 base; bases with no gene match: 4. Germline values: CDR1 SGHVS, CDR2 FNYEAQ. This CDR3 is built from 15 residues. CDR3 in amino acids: CASSLDVSGSNEQFF. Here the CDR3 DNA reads TGTGCCAGCAGCTTAGATGTTAGCGGGAGCAATGAGCAGTTCTTC.

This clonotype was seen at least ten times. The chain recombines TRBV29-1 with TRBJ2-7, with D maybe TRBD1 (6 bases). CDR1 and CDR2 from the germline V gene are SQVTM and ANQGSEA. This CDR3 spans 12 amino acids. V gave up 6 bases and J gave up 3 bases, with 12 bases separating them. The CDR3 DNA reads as TGCAGCGTCCTACAGGGAAACTACGAGCAGTACTTC. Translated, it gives CSVLQGNYEQYF.

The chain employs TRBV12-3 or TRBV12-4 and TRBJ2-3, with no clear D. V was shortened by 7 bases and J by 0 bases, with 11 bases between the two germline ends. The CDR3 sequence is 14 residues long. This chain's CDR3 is CASTPWASTDTQYF. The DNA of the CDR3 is TGTGCCAGCACCCCATGGGCGAGCACAGATACGCAGTATTTT.

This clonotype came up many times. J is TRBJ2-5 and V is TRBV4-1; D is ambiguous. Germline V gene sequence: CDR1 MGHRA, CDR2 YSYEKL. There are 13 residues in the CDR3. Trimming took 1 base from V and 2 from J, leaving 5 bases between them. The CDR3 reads CASSQGLQETQYF. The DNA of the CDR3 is TGCGCCAGCAGCCAAGGACTTCAAGAGACCCAGTACTTC.

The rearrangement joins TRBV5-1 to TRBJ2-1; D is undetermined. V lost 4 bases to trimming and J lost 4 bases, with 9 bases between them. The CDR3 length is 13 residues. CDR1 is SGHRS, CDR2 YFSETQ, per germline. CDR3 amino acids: CASSGNRYNEQFF. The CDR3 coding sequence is TGCGCCAGCAGCGGAAATCGGTACAATGAGCAGTTCTTC. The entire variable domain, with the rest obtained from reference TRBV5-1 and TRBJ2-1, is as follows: KAGVTQTPRYLIKTRGQQVTLSCSPISGHRSVSWYQQTPGQGLQFLFEYFSETQRNKGNFPGRFSGRQFSNSRSEMNVSTLELGDSALYLCASSGNRYNEQFFGPGTRLTVL.

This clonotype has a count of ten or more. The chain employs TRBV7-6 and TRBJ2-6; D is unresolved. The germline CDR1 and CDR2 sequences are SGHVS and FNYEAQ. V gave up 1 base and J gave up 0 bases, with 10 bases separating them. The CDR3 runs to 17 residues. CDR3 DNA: TGTGCCAGCAGCTTAGAGCTTCTCCCCTCTGGGGCCAACGTCCTGACTTTC. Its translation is CASSLELLPSGANVLTF.

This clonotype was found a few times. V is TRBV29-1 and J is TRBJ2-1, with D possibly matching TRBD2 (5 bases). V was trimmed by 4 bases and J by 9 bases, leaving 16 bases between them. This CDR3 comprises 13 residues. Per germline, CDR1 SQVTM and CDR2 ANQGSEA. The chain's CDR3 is CSVVTRAQSEQFF. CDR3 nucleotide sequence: TGCAGCGTTGTTACTAGAGCCCAGAGTGAGCAGTTCTTC.

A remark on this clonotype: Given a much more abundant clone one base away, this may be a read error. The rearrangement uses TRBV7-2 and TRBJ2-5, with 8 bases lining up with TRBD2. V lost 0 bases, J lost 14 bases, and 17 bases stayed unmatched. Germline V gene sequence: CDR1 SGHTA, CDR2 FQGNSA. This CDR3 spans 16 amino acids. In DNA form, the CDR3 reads TGTGCCAGCAGCTTAGCTCCTTCCAGCGGGGGCCACGAGCACTACTTC. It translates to CASSLAPSSGGHEHYF.

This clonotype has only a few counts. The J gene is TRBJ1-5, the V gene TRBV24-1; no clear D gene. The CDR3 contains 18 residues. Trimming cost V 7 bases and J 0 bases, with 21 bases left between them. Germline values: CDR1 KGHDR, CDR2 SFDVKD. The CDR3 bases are TGTGCCACCAGACCTTTGGCACCCGCTAAACTTAGCAATCAGCCCCAGCATTTT. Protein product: CATRPLAPAKLSNQPQHF.

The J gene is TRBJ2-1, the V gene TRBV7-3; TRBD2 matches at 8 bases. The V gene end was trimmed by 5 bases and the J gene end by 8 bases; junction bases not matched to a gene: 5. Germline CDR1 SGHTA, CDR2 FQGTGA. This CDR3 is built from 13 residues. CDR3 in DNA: TGTGCCAGCAGCCGAAGCGGGAGTGATGAGCAGTTCTTC. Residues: CASSRSGSDEQFF.